This T cell receptor (beta chain) comes out of a study of PD-1 blockade in classical Hodgkin lymphoma. All patients relapsed after autologous stem cell transplantation, and brentuximab vedotin exposure varied. CD4+ T cells were purified from thawed PBMCs by magnetic negative selection. The table came from immunoSEQ multiplex PCR; TCRdb's copy has only in-frame clones and leaves some out. Of 25,000 or so clones listed, about three quarters were seen once; the top ten hold 2% to 2.5%. V was trimmed by 5 bases and J by 3 bases, leaving 10 bases between them. This CDR3 spans 14 amino acids. The V gene's germline CDR1 is SGHTA and CDR2 FQGNSA.

The rearrangement links TRBV7-2 to TRBJ2-2; tentatively, D is TRBD1 (6 bases). This sample comprised CD4+ T cells from blood, obtained at baseline. The source of this sequence is a human donor with classical Hodgkin lymphoma. CDR3 in amino acids: CASSRQVHTGELFF. The CDR3 DNA reads TGTGCCAGCAGCAGACAGGTACACACCGGGGAGCTGTTTTTT.